This TCR beta chain stems from a study (dated by TCRdb to between 2021 and 2024). On the study overall, not on this receptor specifically: Further investigation, including longitudinal sampling and assessment of a control group, is stated by the authors to be required.

The germline V and J ends show losses of 4 bases and 6 bases respectively, and no gene match explains 3 bases of the junction. From its cysteine to its phenylalanine, the CDR3 spans 13 amino acids. Just CDR3 DNA is preserved here, 39 bases in frame from base 1. TCR beta chain repertoires were profiled by survey-level sequencing on the immunoSEQ platform. Regarding the original processing steps: Repertoire diversity was quantified by the inverse Simpson index, and CDR3 amino acid length spectratypes and V-J pairing frequencies were compared. To annotate clonotypes specific to SARS-CoV-2, CMV, influenza A and EBV, TCR beta CDR3 sequences were compared against VDJdb. What TCRdb holds here is the immuneACCESS table cut down to in-frame rearrangements. Part of the clones is not present; checked against another copy, under half of the missing clones reflect an unresolved V gene, and the others are unexplained. The DNA was the basis for D and trimming; V, J and clone size are from that table. This sample gives nearly 70,000 clones in total; roughly 93% of them show up just once. The top ten clonotypes cover around 4.5% of the sample.

PBMCs were separated from peripheral blood, and TCR beta sequencing was performed on genomic DNA obtained from unsorted PBMCs. Regarding this clone: What this receptor recognizes is not known. No base qualities exist here, and no much larger clone lies one base off it.

This TCR was sampled from a man between 35 and 55 years old with rheumatoid arthritis. The sequence links TRBV12-3 or TRBV12-4 to TRBJ2-1; 7 bases in between match TRBD2. Material for sequencing was PBMCs. The CDR3 loop reads CASSYGRSNEQFF. The nucleotides are TGTGCCAGCAGTTACGGGAGGAGCAATGAGCAGTTCTTC.